Below, 7 T cell receptor beta chains from the same sample are listed, as sequenced in a study of cytomegalovirus exposure and HLA in healthy donors. In the PCR, 60 Vbeta and 13 Jbeta primers were used. TCRdb keeps only in-frame clones here, not all; method: immunoSEQ multiplex PCR. The repertoire includes over 150,000 clones, around three quarters of them detected once, and 1% sits in the top ten. The sequencing sample was made of PBMCs. These TCRs come from a woman between 50 and 59 years old in good health and CMV-seropositive.

The V gene is TRBV2, the J gene TRBJ2-1, with D tentatively TRBD1 (6 bases). The germline V gene encodes CDR1 SNHLY and CDR2 FYNNEI. This CDR3 spans 15 amino acids. Trimming left V 3 bases short and J 0 bases short, with 9 bases between. CDR3 in amino acids: CASSEQGSSYNEQFF. In DNA, the CDR3 is TGTGCCAGCAGTGAGCAGGGGAGCTCCTACAATGAGCAGTTCTTC.

CDR3 amino acids: CAGGRGRHTEAFF. In DNA, the CDR3 is TGCGCCGGGGGCAGGGGAAGGCACACTGAAGCTTTCTTT. The J gene is TRBJ1-1, the V gene TRBV4-1, with TRBD1 as a possible D gene (6 bases). Trimming stripped 11 bases from V and 3 bases from J, with 16 bases between. Germline V gene lookup returns CDR1 MGHRA and CDR2 YSYEKL. This CDR3 is built from 13 residues.

V usage is TRBV10-1 and J usage is TRBJ1-1; D is undetermined. Germline CDR1 and CDR2: WNHNN and SYGVQD (reference sequence). V dropped 4 bases and J dropped 3 bases, with 6 bases sitting between them. This CDR3 contains 12 residues. Here the CDR3 DNA reads TGCGCCAGCAGTGCCAGGTACACTGAAGCTTTCTTT. Protein product: CASSARYTEAFF.

The gene calls are TRBV6-5 and TRBJ1-5, with 8 bases matching TRBD1. Per germline, CDR1 MNHEY and CDR2 SVGAGI. The CDR3 contains 16 residues. Trimming took 4 bases from V and 3 from J; bases not matched to a gene: 8. CDR3 sequence: CASSSQGELVNQPQHF. The CDR3 nucleotides read TGTGCCAGCAGTTCACAGGGGGAACTAGTCAATCAGCCCCAGCATTTT.

The chain employs TRBV6-6 and TRBJ2-3; 14 bases align to TRBD2. The germline V gene has CDR1 MNHNY and CDR2 SVGAGI (reference sequence). The CDR3 has 15 residues. Unmatched junction bases numbered 4, after V lost 6 bases and J lost 5 bases. This chain's CDR3 is CASSQTSGGVDTQYF. In nucleotides, the CDR3 is TGTGCCAGCAGCCAGACTAGCGGGGGGGTAGATACGCAGTATTTT.

The chain employs TRBV20-1 and TRBJ2-4; D unclear. This CDR3 has 11 residues. V was trimmed by 2 bases and J by 7 bases, leaving 6 bases between them. CDR1 and CDR2 from the germline V gene are DFQATT and SNEGSKA (reference sequence). The CDR3 reads CSARIQNIQYF. As DNA, the CDR3 is TGCAGTGCTAGAATACAGAACATTCAGTACTTC.

J is TRBJ2-7 and V is TRBV5-1; perhaps TRBD1 as D (6 bases). V was cut by 5 bases and J by 4 bases, with 16 bases left in between. CDR3 length: 14 residues. Per germline, CDR1 SGHRS and CDR2 YFSETQ. The CDR3 reads CASSFGQSFYEQYF. In DNA form, the CDR3 reads TGCGCCAGCAGTTTTGGACAGAGTTTTTACGAGCAGTACTTC.